The rows below give T cell receptor beta chains drawn from one sample of a study of shared T cell receptors in the human thymus. Measured with immunoSEQ multiplex PCR; TCRdb has only the in-frame clones, and not every one. This table holds about 660,000 clones, 88% found once. The same sample was also used in a study of human thymus T cells.

Sequencing was carried out using thymocytes. Receptors were obtained from a boy under three years old with a congenital heart defect. Each CDR3 is given without its conserved first and last residue. Some rows have no size entry. The others give once, few or many, or a class for an expanded clone.

.	TRBV5-5	14	TRBJ1-2	ASSWERGQLFYGYT
.	TRBV19	11	TRBJ2-7	ASSGGQVYEQY
once	TRBV14	12	TRBJ2-7	ASSQGSLPSEQY
.	TRBV7-2	12	TRBJ2-7	ASSWASGSIWQY
once	TRBV6-1	12	TRBJ1-2	ASSEDRGLGGYT
once	TRBV5-1	12	TRBJ2-7	ASSLGRDTYEQY
.	TRBV7-2	14	TRBJ2-7	ASSSRDFLSSYEQY
once	TRBV7-2	15	TRBJ2-3	ASSPGTSGRDTDTQY
.	TRBV18	14	TRBJ2-2	ASSLPKREGSGELF
once	TRBV28	9	TRBJ2-7	ASSRGQGEY
.	TRBV4-2	13	TRBJ2-7	ASSQDWDRPYEQY
.	TRBV19	20	TRBJ2-7	ASSMASGRLAGENPPLYEQY
.	TRBV6-1	11	TRBJ1-5	ASRGQGRQPQH
.	TRBV4-1	14	TRBJ2-1	ASRIMPGSSYNEQF
.	TRBV4-1	11	TRBJ2-7	ASSQTGPYEQY
.	TRBV7-9	15	TRBJ2-2	ASSPGTSGTNTGELF
.	TRBV10-3	9	TRBJ2-7	AISGAHEQY
.	TRBV5-1	11	TRBJ1-1	ASSAQQGAEAF
few	TRBV18	13	TRBJ2-3	ASSQPGHDTDTQY
.	TRBV14	14	TRBJ2-7	ASSQDPGGSSYEQY
.	TRBV7-2	15	TRBJ1-5	ASSLRREPYSNQPQH
.	TRBV28	15	TRBJ2-7	ASSWGGVVAGVCEQY
.	TRBV7-2	11	TRBJ2-7	ASSQAEAHEQY
.	TRBV4-1	15	TRBJ1-2	ASSQIGPWEGDYGYT
.	TRBV27	14	TRBJ1-5	ASSVWGPNSNQPQH
.	TRBV18	14	TRBJ2-7	ASSPPSKRSSYEQY
once	TRBV18	12	TRBJ2-7	ASSPGQVSYEQY
.	TRBV30	12	TRBJ2-7	AWEPGQGGYEQY
.	TRBV25-1	12	TRBJ2-2	ASSEAGRTGELF
.	TRBV15	16	TRBJ2-7	ATSRPHRVPTSPYEQY
.	TRBV11-2	14	TRBJ2-1	ASSLKNRTPYNEQF
.	TRBV5-1	15	TRBJ2-7	ASSFGLAGDAAYEQY
.	TRBV29-1	13	TRBJ2-1	SVDLGTSGNYEQF
.	TRBV6-4	13	TRBJ2-7	ASSLGASGAYEQY
.	TRBV4-2	14	TRBJ1-5	ASSQDGGQGNQPQH
.	TRBV4-2	15	TRBJ2-1	ASSPPGGMGRSNEQF
.	TRBV7-6	14	TRBJ2-2	ASSLLAGDSTGELF
.	TRBV4-2	15	TRBJ1-3	ASSHQSRSGDGNTIY
.	TRBV4-3	14	TRBJ2-7	ASSQDLYGGPYEQY
once	TRBV6-5	14	TRBJ1-1	ASSLVWGGENTEAF
.	TRBV19	11	TRBJ1-2	ASSPGFNYGYT
.	TRBV30	11	TRBJ1-5	AWSRGRTQPQH
.	TRBV5-4	15	TRBJ2-1	ASSSDRAQGDGNEQF
.	TRBV18	10	TRBJ2-5	ASSPLANLQY
once	TRBV2	11	TRBJ1-2	ASGQGNTYGYT
.	TRBV27	11	TRBJ2-7	ASSPGTGVEQY
.	TRBV5-1	16	TRBJ1-4	ASSTKDRESATNEKLF
.	TRBV6-5	12	TRBJ1-3	ASSPGTPGNTIY
.	TRBV15	14	TRBJ2-5	ATSRVRDRGRETQY
.	TRBV15	15	TRBJ2-5	ATRGPPSGRAVKTQY
.	TRBV7-7	13	TRBJ2-1	ASSLGVSGSYEQF
.	TRBV6-6	14	TRBJ1-1	ASRERATGGATEAF
.	TRBV2	13	TRBJ2-1	ASGTTGTGNNEQF
.	TRBV7-2	15	TRBJ2-2	ASRPGTSGRSTGELF
.	TRBV5-1	12	TRBJ1-1	ASSGLSGNTEAF
.	TRBV28	12	TRBJ1-1	ASGRDRADTEAF
.	TRBV27	13	TRBJ1-5	ASSLSGNSNQPQH
.	TRBV10-3	15	TRBJ2-7	AISEGLADNGSYEQY
.	TRBV10-3	12	TRBJ2-3	AISESVGGDTQY